This TCR beta chain was recovered during a study of T cell responses to AZD1222 COVID-19 vaccine. Points on this clone: The antigen remains unidentified. One end of the junction is discordant with germline, which a read error may explain.

The CDR3 length is 13 residues. CDR1 LGHDT and CDR2 YNNKEL come from the germline V gene (reference sequence). Sequencing was performed with immunoSEQ multiplex PCR; in TCRdb, only in-frame clones are kept and a portion is missing. The sample carries 75,000 to 90,000 clones, roughly 86% recorded once. Broader study findings: Donors were largely white British and mainly female; clonal diversity was possibly underestimated. Baseline serology detected seropositivity in only a handful of AZD1222 recipients. Spike as a whole was targeted by vaccine-associated CD4 TCRs, dominant at 160-218 and 743-854.

The sequencing here drew on peripheral blood, taken on day 0 of AZD1222 vaccination. The clonotype comes from an adult in good health. The J gene is TRBJ2-7, the V gene TRBV3-1 (or the pseudogene TRBV3-2), with a tentative D call TRBD2 (7 bases). The CDR3 DNA is TGTGCCAGCAGCCAAGACTTGGGGGGGACACTGGGATTC. Translated: CASSQDLGGTLGF.